Shown below are 9 T cell receptor beta chains from a single sample sequenced in a study of blood T cell repertoires in COVID-19. Sequenced by immunoSEQ multiplex PCR; TCRdb stores in-frame clones only, minus some. The sample holds 75,000 to 100,000 clones, 65% to 90% seen once. Input material: peripheral blood. Receptors were obtained from an older man with acute or convalescent COVID-19.

The gene calls are TRBV5-1 and TRBJ2-7, with TRBD2 as a possible D gene (6 bases). Germline V gene data show CDR1 as SGHRS and CDR2 as YFSETQ. There are 15 residues in the CDR3. Trimming shortened V by 8 bases and J by 5 bases, and 23 bases separated the two germline ends. The CDR3 sequence: CASTPNGGGLNEQYF. The CDR3 coding sequence is TGCGCCAGTACTCCCAACGGGGGAGGATTAAACGAGCAGTACTTC.

The V gene is TRBV27, the J gene TRBJ1-4, with D perhaps matching TRBD1 (5 bases). Germline V lookup: CDR1 MNHEY, CDR2 SMNVEV (reference sequence). The V end lost 6 bases, the J end lost 3 bases, and 20 bases lay between the germline ends. The CDR3 is 17 residues long. The CDR3 region has the DNA TGTGCCAGCAGCTTTCATGGGGCCTTAGGAGCTAATGAAAAACTGTTTTTT. It codes for CASSFHGALGANEKLFF.

The V call is TRBV29-1, the J call TRBJ2-1; D may be TRBD2 (6 bases). Trimming shortened V by 4 bases and J by 8 bases, and 12 bases separated the two germline ends. CDR1 and CDR2 (germline): SQVTM, ANQGSEA. The CDR3 has 12 amino acids. The CDR3 sequence is CSVVGGVDEQFF. The CDR3, as DNA: TGCAGCGTTGTCGGCGGGGTAGATGAGCAGTTCTTC.

The chain's CDR3 is CATSDGLRGETQYF. As DNA, the CDR3 is TGTGCCACCAGTGACGGTCTTCGAGGCGAGACCCAGTACTTC. The V and J genes are TRBV24-1 and TRBJ2-5; D not certain. This CDR3 spans 14 amino acids. CDR1 KGHDR and CDR2 SFDVKD come from the germline V gene. The V gene lost 4 bases and the J gene lost 5 bases, with 13 bases spanning the gap.

This clone has only a few counts. The chain combines TRBV2 with TRBJ1-1, with TRBD1 as a possible D gene (6 bases). V shed 7 bases and J shed 2 bases, with 14 bases lying between them. The CDR3 loop spans 14 amino acids. Germline loops: CDR1 SNHLY, CDR2 FYNNEI. CDR3 coding DNA: TGTGCCAGCACCTCCCAGGGGTTTAACACTGAAGCTTTCTTT. It translates to CASTSQGFNTEAFF.

The chain is built from TRBV18 and TRBJ1-1, with D possibly being TRBD1 (6 bases). Per the germline V gene, CDR1 is KGHSH and CDR2 is LQKENI. The V gene lost 3 bases and the J gene lost 1 base, with 9 bases spanning the gap. CDR3 length equals 14 residues. CDR3 loop: CASSPDRSNTEAFF. CDR3 nucleotide sequence: TGTGCCAGCTCACCCGACAGGTCGAACACTGAAGCTTTCTTT.

The chain has TRBV4-1 and TRBJ2-3, with TRBD2 matching 7 bases. V lost 0 bases to trimming and J lost 6 bases; unmatched junction nucleotides: 9. The CDR3 totals 16 residues. Germline V gene sequence: CDR1 MGHRA, CDR2 YSYEKL. CDR3 nucleotides: TGCGCCAGCAGCCAAGAAGCCCCGGCGGGAGCTGATACGCAGTATTTT. It codes for CASSQEAPAGADTQYF.

V usage is TRBV2 and J usage is TRBJ2-1, with 13 positions matching TRBD2. CDR3 length equals 15 residues. V shed 7 bases, J shed 15 bases, and the junction held 15 bases outside the gene matches. Germline assignment: CDR1 SNHLY and CDR2 FYNNEI. The CDR3 nucleotides read TGTGCCAGCACCCGCGAGGATGGACTAGCGGGGGACCGGTTCTTC. Translation: CASTREDGLAGDRFF.

The rearrangement joins TRBV6-2 or TRBV6-3 to TRBJ2-7; 8 nucleotides line up with TRBD1. CDR1 and CDR2 (germline): MNHEY, SVGEGT. Trimming cost V 2 bases and J 6 bases; bases outside gene matches: 3. CDR3 size: 13 residues. The CDR3 bases are TGTGCCAGCAGTTACGGACAGGGATCCGAGCAGTACTTC. It translates to CASSYGQGSEQYF.